This is a list of T cell receptor beta chains from one sample in a study of CD4 T cell repertoires in COVID-19. Measured with immunoSEQ multiplex PCR; TCRdb has only the in-frame clones, and not every one. Among tens of thousands of clones, around four fifths were seen once, and the ten largest hold roughly 0.58%. The specimen comprised CD4+ T cells from peripheral blood, sampled after recovery from COVID-19. These receptors were collected from a human donor who had COVID-19. CDR3s include the opening cysteine and the closing phenylalanine or tryptophan. D genes are given only for firm matches. For some rows the clone size is stated as once, few or many, or as a class when expanded; others skip it.

D,V,J,size,DNA,CDR3
.,TRBV27,TRBJ2-7,.,TGTGCCAGCAGTCTCACCCCAGCCGCCTACGAGCAGTACTTC,CASSLTPAAYEQYF
.,TRBV2,TRBJ1-2,.,TGTGCCAGCCAGTTCGGGGGAGGGTCAGAGGGCGGCTACACCTTC,CASQFGGGSEGGYTF
.,TRBV14,TRBJ2-1,.,TGTGCCAGCAGCCAAGACGGGGAAAGACGACAGGCACGCTACAATGAGCAGTTCTTC,CASSQDGERRQARYNEQFF
TRBD1,TRBV3-1/TRBV3-2,TRBJ1-1,.,TGTGCCAGCAGCCGAGGGGGCTCGGGCACTGAAGCTTTCTTT,CASSRGGSGTEAFF
TRBD2,TRBV6-6,TRBJ2-1,few,TGTGCCAGCAGTTACTCACTAGCGGGAGATAATGAGCAGTTCTTC,CASSYSLAGDNEQFF
.,TRBV11-2,TRBJ2-5,.,TGTGCCAGCAGCTTAAGTAGTGGGGGGGCCCAAGAGACCCAGTACTTC,CASSLSSGGAQETQYF
.,TRBV6-1,TRBJ1-3,once,TGTGCCAGCAGTGAGGGGAGTTACGGAAACACCATATATTTT,CASSEGSYGNTIYF
.,TRBV24-1,TRBJ2-2,.,TGTGCCACCAGTCAGAGGAACACCGGGGAGCTGTTTTTT,CATSQRNTGELFF
TRBD2,TRBV10-3,TRBJ2-3,.,TGTGCCATCAGCCCGGGAAAGCGGGAGGAAGATACGCAGTATTTT,CAISPGKREEDTQYF
.,TRBV18,TRBJ2-2,.,TGTGCCAGCTCATCGACGGTCACCGGGGAGCTGTTTTTT,CASSSTVTGELFF
.,TRBV4-1,TRBJ2-2,.,TGCGCCAGCGCCCATGTCGGGGCGGGGGCGGACACCGGGGAGCTGTTTTTT,CASAHVGAGADTGELFF
TRBD1,TRBV18,TRBJ1-1,few,TGTGCCAGCTTTAGGGGACAGGAAACTGAAGCTTTCTTT,CASFRGQETEAFF
.,TRBV18,TRBJ2-1,.,TGTGCCAGCTCACCCCCAATCGGGTTCTATGAGCAGTTCTTC,CASSPPIGFYEQFF
.,TRBV2,TRBJ2-2,.,TGTGCCAGCAGTGAGCAGGGGAACACCGGGGAGCTGTTTTTT,CASSEQGNTGELFF
.,TRBV5-1,TRBJ2-3,.,TGCGCCAGCAGCTCCCATTCGGGGGCTGGCACAGATACGCAGTATTTT,CASSSHSGAGTDTQYF
.,TRBV25-1,TRBJ1-4,once,TGTGCCAGCAGTGAATATATGAACACAGACGCAACTAATGAAAAACTGTTTTTT,CASSEYMNTDATNEKLFF
TRBD2,TRBV5-1,TRBJ2-5,once,TGCGCCAGCAGCCGGGCGGGGGACCAAGAGACCCAGTACTTC,CASSRAGDQETQYF
.,TRBV6-1,TRBJ1-3,.,TGTGCCAGCAGTGCAGCCGGGTCTGGAAACACCATATATTTT,CASSAAGSGNTIYF
.,TRBV3-1/TRBV3-2,TRBJ2-6,.,TGTGCCAGCAGCCAAGGAGCAGGCTCTTCTGGGGCCAACGTCCTGACTTTC,CASSQGAGSSGANVLTF
.,TRBV24-1,TRBJ1-5,few,TGTGCCGTTGGATTAAATCAGCCCCAGCATTTT,CAVGLNQPQHF
.,TRBV5-1,TRBJ2-3,once,TGCGCCAGCCGATTCGACAGGTCGATCACAGATACGCAGTATTTT,CASRFDRSITDTQYF
TRBD1,TRBV5-4,TRBJ2-2,.,TGTGCCAGCAGCCTAAGACAGGGGGTATCCACCGGGGAGCTGTTTTTT,CASSLRQGVSTGELFF
TRBD2,TRBV7-9,TRBJ2-3,.,TGTGCCAGCAGCGTCTCCCTGCTAGCGGGGGCGACATTCACAGATACGCAGTATTTT,CASSVSLLAGATFTDTQYF
TRBD1,TRBV4-2,TRBJ1-4,.,TGTGCCAGCAGCCAAGAACCCGGGACAGGGTCCGAAAAACTGTTTTTT,CASSQEPGTGSEKLFF
.,TRBV28,TRBJ2-3,.,TGTGCCAGCAGTTTAGGGGGCACAGATACGCAGTATTTT,CASSLGGTDTQYF
.,TRBV30,TRBJ2-1,few,TGTGCCTGGAGTGTATTGGGGAGCGAGCAGTTCTTC,CAWSVLGSEQFF
.,TRBV16,TRBJ1-3,few,TGTGCCAGCAGCCAGGGAAGTAACTCTGGAAACACCATATATTTT,CASSQGSNSGNTIYF
.,TRBV19,TRBJ1-4,.,TGTGCCAGTAGTAGACAGGCAACTGCAACTAATGAAAAACTGTTTTTT,CASSRQATATNEKLFF
TRBD2,TRBV10-3,TRBJ2-3,.,TGTGCCATCGGACTAGCGGGCCCAGATACGCAGTATTTT,CAIGLAGPDTQYF
TRBD1,TRBV7-9,TRBJ2-7,.,TGTGCCAGCAGCTTAGGACAGGGTAGGAACGAGCAGTACTTC,CASSLGQGRNEQYF
.,TRBV29-1,TRBJ1-2,.,TGCAGCGTCGCGAGCCTCAGGGGAGGCTACACCTTC,CSVASLRGGYTF
.,TRBV11-2,TRBJ1-1,.,TGTGCCAGCAGCTTAGATCAACAGGGAGGCACTGAAGCTTTCTTT,CASSLDQQGGTEAFF
TRBD1,TRBV6-5,TRBJ1-2,.,TGTGCCAGCAGCCGTGAAGGCAGGGGGCCCTATGGCTACACCTTC,CASSREGRGPYGYTF
TRBD1,TRBV18,TRBJ2-7,few,TGTGCCAGCTCGCGTCGACAGGGGCAAGAATGGGAGCAGTACTTC,CASSRRQGQEWEQYF
TRBD1,TRBV9,TRBJ1-2,.,TGTGCCAGCAGCGTACAAGAGACAGGGGGCGCTGGCTACACCTTC,CASSVQETGGAGYTF
.,TRBV3-1/TRBV3-2,TRBJ1-2,.,TGTGCCAGCAGCCAATGGTATGGCTACACCTTC,CASSQWYGYTF
TRBD1,TRBV7-9,TRBJ1-1,few,TGTGCCAGCAGCACCAACTCGGGACAGGGAATTAACACTGAAGCTTTCTTT,CASSTNSGQGINTEAFF
.,TRBV30,TRBJ2-3,.,TGTGCCTGGGGGGCGGACGCAGATACGCAGTATTTT,CAWGADADTQYF
TRBD2,TRBV5-1,TRBJ2-4,.,TGCGCCAGCAGCTCAGGACTAGCGGGGTCGAGAAACATTCAGTACTTC,CASSSGLAGSRNIQYF
.,TRBV3-1/TRBV3-2,TRBJ1-1,.,TGTGCCAGCAGCCAGGGGCAGCTATTGAACACTGAAGCTTTCTTT,CASSQGQLLNTEAFF
TRBD2,TRBV3-1/TRBV3-2,TRBJ2-1,.,TGTGCCAGCAGCGGTCGACTAGCCGGTGAGCAGTTCTTC,CASSGRLAGEQFF
.,TRBV5-6,TRBJ1-2,.,TGTGCCAGCAGCCCCCAGACCGGCGGCTACACCTTC,CASSPQTGGYTF
.,TRBV2,TRBJ2-1,.,TGTGCCAGCAGGTACAGGGCCCACAATGAGCAGTTCTTC,CASRYRAHNEQFF
TRBD1,TRBV9,TRBJ1-5,.,TGTGCCAGCAGCGGACAGGGAGGATATCAGCCCCAGCATTTT,CASSGQGGYQPQHF
TRBD1,TRBV6-5,TRBJ1-3,.,TGTGCCAGCAACCCGGACAGGGCTGGAAACACCATATATTTT,CASNPDRAGNTIYF
TRBD1,TRBV2,TRBJ1-1,.,TGTGCCAGCATAGGGACAGGGCGAAGGACTGAAGCTTTCTTT,CASIGTGRRTEAFF
.,TRBV28,TRBJ1-5,.,TGTGCCAGCCTCCTTCATAGCAATCAGCCCCAGCATTTT,CASLLHSNQPQHF